Shown below are 10 T cell receptor beta chains from a single sample sequenced in a study of CXCR3-negative and CXCR3-positive naive CD8 T cells. TRB cDNA was prepared as libraries by UMI-labeled 5' RACE. TCRdb reanalyzed the 5' RACE reads and collapses them to one entry per CDR3 protein, without DNA. The sample totals 150,000 or so distinct CDR3 sequences; its top ten clones hold 0.25% to 0.3%. Study-wide results and caveats: Hydrophobicity of TRB CDR3s was greater in CXCR3-positive naive cells than in CXCR3-negative naive cells.

Antigen specificity for these receptors is unknown. The sample consisted of naive CXCR3+ CD8+ T cells from blood. Indicated subset: CD45RO-CCR7+CD27+CD95- naive CD8+ T cells expressing CXCR3 (TNR3+). Source of these receptors: a human donor in good health. Some clones in this sample may be carry-over from other donors' samples.

The chain carries TRBV19 and TRBJ1-5. CDR1 and CDR2 from the germline V gene are LNHDA and SQIVND (reference sequence). The CDR3 consists of 14 residues. The CDR3 sequence is CASSTRYSNQPQHF.

The CDR3 here is CASSLLTGVAETQYF. The V and J genes are TRBV5-6 and TRBJ2-5; the TRBD1 assignment by TCRdb is unverifiable without DNA. Germline CDR1 and CDR2: SGHDT and YYEEEE. This CDR3 is built from 15 residues.

The genes are TRBV2 and TRBJ2-3; TCRdb picks TRBD1, but there is no DNA to check that call. The length of the CDR3 is 14 residues. CDR1 is SNHLY, CDR2 FYNNEI, per germline. CDR3 in amino acids: CASLDTLGTDTLYF.

The V gene is TRBV20-1, the J gene TRBJ2-3; no DNA is available, so the TRBD1 call from TCRdb remains unchecked. Germline V gene sequence: CDR1 DFQATT, CDR2 SNEGSKA (reference sequence). CDR3 length: 16 residues. CDR3 in amino acids: CSARDLRDSNLDTQYF.

The rearrangement joins TRBV7-2 to TRBJ2-7; absent DNA, TCRdb's TRBD2 call cannot be checked. CDR3 size: 16 residues. Germline CDR1 SGHTA, CDR2 FQGNSA. CDR3: CASSPPTSGLNYEQYF.

The chain has TRBV4-3 and TRBJ1-1; TCRdb lists TRBD1, though no DNA is available to test this call. Germline V CDR1 and CDR2: LGHNA, YSLEER. The CDR3 is made up of 17 amino acids. CDR3 in amino acids: CASSQGAGGLRNTEAFF.

CDR3 loop: CASSLSRQGFTNEKLFF. The chain has TRBV5-6 and TRBJ1-4; the D call from TCRdb, TRBD1, cannot be confirmed without DNA. CDR1 is SGHDT, CDR2 YYEEEE, per germline. This CDR3 has 17 residues.

The chain is built from TRBV7-7 and TRBJ2-1. This CDR3 spans 12 amino acids. From germline, CDR1 is SSHAT and CDR2 FNYEAQ (reference sequence). CDR3 protein: CASSLDGNEQFF. Using reference TRBV7-7 and TRBJ2-1 for the parts outside the CDR3, the full variable domain is GAGVSQSPRYKVTKRGQDVTLRCDPISSHATLYWYQQALGQGPEFLTYFNYEAQPDKSGLPSDRFSAERPEGSISTLTIQRTEQRDSAMYRCASSLDGNEQFFGPGTRLTVL.

J is TRBJ1-2 and V is TRBV3-1. CDR1 LGHDT and CDR2 YNNKEL come from the germline V gene (reference sequence). The CDR3 has 15 residues. CDR3 amino acids: CASSREAAEAGGYTF.

The chain carries TRBV20-1 and TRBJ2-4; TCRdb picks TRBD1, but there is no DNA to check that call. The length of the CDR3 is 15 residues. Germline CDR1 DFQATT, CDR2 SNEGSKA (reference sequence). CDR3: CSARDIQGVLDIQYF.